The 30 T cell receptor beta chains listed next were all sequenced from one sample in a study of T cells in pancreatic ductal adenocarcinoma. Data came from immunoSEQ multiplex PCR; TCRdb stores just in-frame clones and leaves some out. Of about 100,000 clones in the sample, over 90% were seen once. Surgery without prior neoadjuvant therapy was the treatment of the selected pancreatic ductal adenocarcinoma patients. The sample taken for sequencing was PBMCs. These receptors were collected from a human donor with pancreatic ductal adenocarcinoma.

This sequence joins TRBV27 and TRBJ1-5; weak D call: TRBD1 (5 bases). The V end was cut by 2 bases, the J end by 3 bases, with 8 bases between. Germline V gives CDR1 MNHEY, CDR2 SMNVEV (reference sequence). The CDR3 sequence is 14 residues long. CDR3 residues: CASSLRGDNQPQHF. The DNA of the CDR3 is TGTGCCAGCAGTTTACGGGGGGACAATCAGCCCCAGCATTTT.

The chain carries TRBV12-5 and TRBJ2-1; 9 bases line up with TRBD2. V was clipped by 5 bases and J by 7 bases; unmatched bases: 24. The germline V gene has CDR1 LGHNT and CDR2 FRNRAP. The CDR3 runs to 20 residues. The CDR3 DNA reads TGTGCTAGTGGTCCCCCGGATTTGTATAGTGGCGGGAGGGGGAAAAATGAGCAGTTCTTC. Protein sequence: CASGPPDLYSGGRGKNEQFF. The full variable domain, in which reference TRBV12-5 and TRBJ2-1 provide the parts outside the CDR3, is DARVTQTPRHKVTEMGQEVTMRCQPILGHNTVFWYRQTMMQGLELLAYFRNRAPLDDSGMPKDRFSAEMPDATLATLKIQPSEPRDSAVYFCASGPPDLYSGGRGKNEQFFGPGTRLTVL.

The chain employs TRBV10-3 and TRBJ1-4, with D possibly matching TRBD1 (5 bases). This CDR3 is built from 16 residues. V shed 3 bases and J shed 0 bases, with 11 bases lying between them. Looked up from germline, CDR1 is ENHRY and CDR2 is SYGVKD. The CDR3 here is CAISEVRGATNEKLFF. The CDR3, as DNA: TGTGCCATCAGTGAAGTAAGGGGTGCAACTAATGAAAAACTGTTTTTT.

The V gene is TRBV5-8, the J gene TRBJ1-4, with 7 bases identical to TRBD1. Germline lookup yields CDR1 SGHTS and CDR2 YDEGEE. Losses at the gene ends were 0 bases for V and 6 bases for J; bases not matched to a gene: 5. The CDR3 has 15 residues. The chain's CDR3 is CASSLDRGWDEKLFF. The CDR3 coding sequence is TGTGCCAGCAGCTTGGACAGGGGCTGGGATGAAAAACTGTTTTTT.

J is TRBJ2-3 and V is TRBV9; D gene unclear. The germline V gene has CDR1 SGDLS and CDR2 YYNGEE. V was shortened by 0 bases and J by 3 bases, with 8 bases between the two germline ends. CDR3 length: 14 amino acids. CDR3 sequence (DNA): TGTGCCAGCAGCGTAGCTCTAGGAACAGATACGCAGTATTTT. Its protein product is CASSVALGTDTQYF.

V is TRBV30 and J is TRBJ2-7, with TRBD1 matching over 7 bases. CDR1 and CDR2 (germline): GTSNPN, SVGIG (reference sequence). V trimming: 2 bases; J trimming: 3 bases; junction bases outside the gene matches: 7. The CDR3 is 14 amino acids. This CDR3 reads CAWSTWGQSYEQYF. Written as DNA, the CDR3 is TGTGCCTGGAGTACATGGGGACAGAGCTACGAGCAGTACTTC.

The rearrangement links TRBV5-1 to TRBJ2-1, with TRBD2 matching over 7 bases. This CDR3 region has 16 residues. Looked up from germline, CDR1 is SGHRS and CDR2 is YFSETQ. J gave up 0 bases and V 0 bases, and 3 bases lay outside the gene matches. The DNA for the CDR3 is TGCGCCAGCAGCTTGGAAGGGGAGGGCTCCTACAATGAGCAGTTCTTC. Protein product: CASSLEGEGSYNEQFF.

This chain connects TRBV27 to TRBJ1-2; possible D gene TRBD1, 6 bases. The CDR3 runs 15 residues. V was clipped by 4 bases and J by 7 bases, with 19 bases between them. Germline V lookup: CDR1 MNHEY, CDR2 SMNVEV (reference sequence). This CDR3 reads CASSSSWTDSSGYTF. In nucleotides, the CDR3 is TGTGCCAGCAGTTCCAGCTGGACAGACTCGTCTGGCTACACCTTC.

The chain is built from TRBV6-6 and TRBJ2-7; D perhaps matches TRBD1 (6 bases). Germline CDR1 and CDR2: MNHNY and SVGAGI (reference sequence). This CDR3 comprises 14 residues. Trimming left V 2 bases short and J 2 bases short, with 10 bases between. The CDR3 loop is CASSYVQGTYEQYF. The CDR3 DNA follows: TGTGCCAGCAGTTACGTGCAGGGGACCTACGAGCAGTACTTC.

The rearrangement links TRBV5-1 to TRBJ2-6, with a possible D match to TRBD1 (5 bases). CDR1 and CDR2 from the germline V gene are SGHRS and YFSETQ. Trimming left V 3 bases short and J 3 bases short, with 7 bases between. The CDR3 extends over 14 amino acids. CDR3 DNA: TGCGCCAGCAGCTCCCAGGGTGGGGCCAACGTCCTGACTTTC. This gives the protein CASSSQGGANVLTF.

CDR3 region: CASSLGGPGGRLKTQYF. CDR3 sequence (DNA): TGTGCCAGCAGCTTGGGGGGACCGGGGGGGCGACTAAAGACCCAGTACTTC. V usage is TRBV5-6 and J usage is TRBJ2-5, with 8 nucleotides matching TRBD2. In germline, CDR1 is SGHDT, CDR2 YYEEEE. The V gene end was trimmed by 0 bases and the J gene end by 6 bases; junction bases not matched to a gene: 13. The CDR3 contains 17 residues.

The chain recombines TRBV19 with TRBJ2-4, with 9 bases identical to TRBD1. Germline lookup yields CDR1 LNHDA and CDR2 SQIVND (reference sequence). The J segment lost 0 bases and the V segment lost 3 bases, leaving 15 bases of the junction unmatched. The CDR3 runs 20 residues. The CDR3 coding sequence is TGTGCCAGTAGTATTGGTTTCTGGGACAGGGTCCCCCGAGCCAAAAACATTCAGTACTTC. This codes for CASSIGFWDRVPRAKNIQYF.

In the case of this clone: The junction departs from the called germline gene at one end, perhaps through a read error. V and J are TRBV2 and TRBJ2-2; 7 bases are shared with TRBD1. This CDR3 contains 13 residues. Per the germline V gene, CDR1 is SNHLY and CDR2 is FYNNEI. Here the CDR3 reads CASGEQGNGELFF. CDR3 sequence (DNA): TGTGCCAGCGGTGAACAGGGGAACGGGGAGCTGTTTTTT.

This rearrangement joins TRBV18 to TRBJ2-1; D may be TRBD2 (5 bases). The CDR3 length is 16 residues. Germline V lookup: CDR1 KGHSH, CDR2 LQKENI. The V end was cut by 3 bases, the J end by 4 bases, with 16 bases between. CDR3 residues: CASSPRGAALYNEQFF. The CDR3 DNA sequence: TGTGCCAGCTCACCTCGAGGAGCGGCCCTTTACAATGAGCAGTTCTTC.

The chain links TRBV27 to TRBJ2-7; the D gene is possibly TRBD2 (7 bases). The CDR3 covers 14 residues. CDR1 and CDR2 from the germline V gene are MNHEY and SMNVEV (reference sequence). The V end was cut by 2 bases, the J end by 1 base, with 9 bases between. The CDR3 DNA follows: TGTGCCAGCAGTTTAAGGGGGGGGTCCTACGAGCAGTACTTC. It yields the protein CASSLRGGSYEQYF.

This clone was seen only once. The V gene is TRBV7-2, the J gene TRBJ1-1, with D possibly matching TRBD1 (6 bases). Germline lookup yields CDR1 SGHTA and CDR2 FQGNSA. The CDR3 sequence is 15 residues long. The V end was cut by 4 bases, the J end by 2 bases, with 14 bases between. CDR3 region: CASSSPGEVNTEAFF. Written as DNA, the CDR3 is TGTGCCAGCAGCTCACCAGGGGAAGTAAACACTGAAGCTTTCTTT.

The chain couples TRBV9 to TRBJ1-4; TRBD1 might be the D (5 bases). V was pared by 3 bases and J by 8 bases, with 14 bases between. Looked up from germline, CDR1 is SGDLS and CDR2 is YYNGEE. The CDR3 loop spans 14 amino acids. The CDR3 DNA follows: TGTGCCAGCAGCGGGAGGGGTTATGAAGAAAAACTGTTTTTT. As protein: CASSGRGYEEKLFF.

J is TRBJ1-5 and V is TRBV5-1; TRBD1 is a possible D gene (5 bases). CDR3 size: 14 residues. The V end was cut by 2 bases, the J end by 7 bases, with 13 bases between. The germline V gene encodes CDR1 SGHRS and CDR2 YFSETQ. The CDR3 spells CASSLRQHDQPQHF. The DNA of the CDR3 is TGCGCCAGCAGCTTAAGACAGCACGACCAGCCCCAGCATTTT.

The CDR3 here is CASRTGTSGNEQFF. DNA of the CDR3: TGCGCCAGCAGGACCGGGACTAGCGGCAATGAGCAGTTCTTC. The rearrangement links TRBV5-1 to TRBJ2-1, with 11 bases matching TRBD2. V dropped 5 bases and J dropped 6; count of bases not matched to a gene: 4. The CDR3 runs 14 residues. Germline assignment: CDR1 SGHRS and CDR2 YFSETQ.

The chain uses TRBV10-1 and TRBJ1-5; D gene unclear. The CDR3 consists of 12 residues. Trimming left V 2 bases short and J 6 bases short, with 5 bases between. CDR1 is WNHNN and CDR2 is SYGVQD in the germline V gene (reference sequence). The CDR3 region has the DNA TGCGCCAGCAGTGAGGGAGTTCAGCCCCAGCATTTT. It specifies CASSEGVQPQHF.

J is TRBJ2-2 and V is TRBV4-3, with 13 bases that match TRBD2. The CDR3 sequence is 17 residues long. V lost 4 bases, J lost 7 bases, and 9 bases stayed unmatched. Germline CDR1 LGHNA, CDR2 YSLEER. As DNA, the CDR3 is TGCGCCAGCAGCCCCCAGGCGACTAGCGGGAGGATCGGGGAGCTGTTTTTT. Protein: CASSPQATSGRIGELFF.

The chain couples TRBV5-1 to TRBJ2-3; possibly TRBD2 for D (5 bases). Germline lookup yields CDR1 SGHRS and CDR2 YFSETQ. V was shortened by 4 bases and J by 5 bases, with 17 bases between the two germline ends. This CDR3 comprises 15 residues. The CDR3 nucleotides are TGCGCCAGCAGCCCGGCGGGTAGCCTAGGAGATACGCAGTATTTT. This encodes CASSPAGSLGDTQYF.

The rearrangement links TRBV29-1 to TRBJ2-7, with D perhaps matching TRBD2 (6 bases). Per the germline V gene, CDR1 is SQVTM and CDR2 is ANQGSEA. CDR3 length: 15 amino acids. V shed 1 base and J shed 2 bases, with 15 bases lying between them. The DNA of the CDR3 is TGCAGCGTTGAAGGTGCCGGGGGTAAGCCCTACGAGCAGTACTTC. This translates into CSVEGAGGKPYEQYF.

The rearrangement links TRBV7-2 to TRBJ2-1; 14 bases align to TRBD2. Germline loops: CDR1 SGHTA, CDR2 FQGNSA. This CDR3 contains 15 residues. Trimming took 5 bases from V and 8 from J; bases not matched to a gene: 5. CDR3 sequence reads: CASSTGLAGGYEQFF. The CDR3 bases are TGTGCCAGCAGCACAGGACTAGCGGGAGGCTATGAGCAGTTCTTC.

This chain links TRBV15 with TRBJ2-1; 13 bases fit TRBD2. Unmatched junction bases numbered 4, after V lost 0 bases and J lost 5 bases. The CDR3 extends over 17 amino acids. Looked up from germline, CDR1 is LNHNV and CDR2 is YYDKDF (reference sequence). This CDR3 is CATSRDPGTSGNNEQFF. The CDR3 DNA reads TGTGCCACCAGCAGAGATCCCGGGACTAGCGGGAACAATGAGCAGTTCTTC.

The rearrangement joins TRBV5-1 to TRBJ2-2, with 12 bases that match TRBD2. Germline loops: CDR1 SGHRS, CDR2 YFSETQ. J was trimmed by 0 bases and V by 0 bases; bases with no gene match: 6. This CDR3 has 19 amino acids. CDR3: CASSLETSGRFANTGELFF. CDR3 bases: TGCGCCAGCAGCTTGGAGACTAGCGGGAGATTCGCGAACACCGGGGAGCTGTTTTTT.

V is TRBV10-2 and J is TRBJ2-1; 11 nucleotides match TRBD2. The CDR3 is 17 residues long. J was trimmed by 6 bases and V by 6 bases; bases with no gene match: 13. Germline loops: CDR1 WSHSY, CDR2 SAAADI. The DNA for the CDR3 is TGCGCCAGCAGCGGACTAGCGGGCACTGCTGTGTTCAATGAGCAGTTCTTC. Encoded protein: CASSGLAGTAVFNEQFF.

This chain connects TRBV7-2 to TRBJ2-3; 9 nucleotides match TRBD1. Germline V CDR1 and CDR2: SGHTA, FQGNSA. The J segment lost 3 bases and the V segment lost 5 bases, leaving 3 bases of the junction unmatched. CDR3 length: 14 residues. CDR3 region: CASSRDRVTDTQYF. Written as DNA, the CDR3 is TGTGCCAGCAGCCGGGACAGGGTAACAGATACGCAGTATTTT.

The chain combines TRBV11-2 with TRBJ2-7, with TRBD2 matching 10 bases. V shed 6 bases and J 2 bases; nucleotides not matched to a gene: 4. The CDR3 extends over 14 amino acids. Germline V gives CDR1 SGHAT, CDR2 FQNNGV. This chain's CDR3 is CASSLLAGPYEQYF. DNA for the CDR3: TGTGCCAGCAGTTTACTAGCGGGACCCTACGAGCAGTACTTC.

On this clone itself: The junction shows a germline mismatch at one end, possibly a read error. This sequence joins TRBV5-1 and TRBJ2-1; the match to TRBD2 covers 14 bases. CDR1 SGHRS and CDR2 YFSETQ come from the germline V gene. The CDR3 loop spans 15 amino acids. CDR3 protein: CASSLGPGLAGERFF. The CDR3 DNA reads TGCGCCAGCAGCTTGGGCCCGGGACTAGCGGGAGAGCGGTTCTTC.